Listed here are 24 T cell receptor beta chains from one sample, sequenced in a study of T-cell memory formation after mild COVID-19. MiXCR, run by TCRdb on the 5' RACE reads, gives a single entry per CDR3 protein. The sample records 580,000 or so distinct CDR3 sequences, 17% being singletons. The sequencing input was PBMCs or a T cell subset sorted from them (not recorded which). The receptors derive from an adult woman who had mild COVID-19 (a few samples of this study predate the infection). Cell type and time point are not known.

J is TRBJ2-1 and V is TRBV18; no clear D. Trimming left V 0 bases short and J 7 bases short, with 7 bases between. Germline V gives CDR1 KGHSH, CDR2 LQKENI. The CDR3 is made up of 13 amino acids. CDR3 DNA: TGTGCCAGCTCACCACCCCTGGCTAATGAGCAGTTCTTC. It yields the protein CASSPPLANEQFF.

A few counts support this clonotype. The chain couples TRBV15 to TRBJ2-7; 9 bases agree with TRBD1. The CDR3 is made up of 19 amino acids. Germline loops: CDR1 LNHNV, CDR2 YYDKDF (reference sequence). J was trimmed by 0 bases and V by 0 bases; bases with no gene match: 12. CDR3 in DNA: TGTGCCACCAGCAGAGATAAGGGAGGGGACAGGGCCACCTCCTACGAGCAGTACTTC. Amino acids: CATSRDKGGDRATSYEQYF.

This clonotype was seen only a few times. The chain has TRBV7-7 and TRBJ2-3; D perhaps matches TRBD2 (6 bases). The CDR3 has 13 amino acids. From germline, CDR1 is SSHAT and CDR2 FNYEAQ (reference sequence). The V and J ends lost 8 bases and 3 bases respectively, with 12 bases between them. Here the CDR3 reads CASASVMTDTQYF. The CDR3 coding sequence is TGTGCCAGCGCTAGCGTAATGACAGATACGCAGTATTTT.

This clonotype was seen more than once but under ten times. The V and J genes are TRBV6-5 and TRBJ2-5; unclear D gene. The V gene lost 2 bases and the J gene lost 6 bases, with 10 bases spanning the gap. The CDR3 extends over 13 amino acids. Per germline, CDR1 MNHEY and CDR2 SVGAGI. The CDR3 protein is CASSYHPTKTQYF. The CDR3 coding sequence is TGTGCCAGCAGTTACCACCCCACGAAGACCCAGTACTTC.

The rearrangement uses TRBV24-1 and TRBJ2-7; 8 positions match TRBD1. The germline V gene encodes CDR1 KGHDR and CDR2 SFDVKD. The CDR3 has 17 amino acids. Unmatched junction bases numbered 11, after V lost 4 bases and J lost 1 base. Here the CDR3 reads CATSDRNPGTGSYEQYF. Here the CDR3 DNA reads TGTGCCACCAGTGACCGTAATCCCGGGACAGGATCCTACGAGCAGTACTTC.

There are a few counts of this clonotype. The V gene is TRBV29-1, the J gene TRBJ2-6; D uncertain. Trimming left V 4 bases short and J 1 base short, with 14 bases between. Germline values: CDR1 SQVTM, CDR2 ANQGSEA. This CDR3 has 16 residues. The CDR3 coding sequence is TGCAGCGTTGCCGGGCCACTTCAATCTGGGGCCAACGTCCTGACTTTC. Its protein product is CSVAGPLQSGANVLTF.

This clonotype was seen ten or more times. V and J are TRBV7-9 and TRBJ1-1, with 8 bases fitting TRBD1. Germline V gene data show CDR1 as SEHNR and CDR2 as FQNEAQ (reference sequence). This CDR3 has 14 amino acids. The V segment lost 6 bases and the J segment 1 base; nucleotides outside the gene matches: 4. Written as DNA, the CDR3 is TGTGCCAGCAGTTTTGGACAGGGGAACACTGAAGCTTTCTTT. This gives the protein CASSFGQGNTEAFF.

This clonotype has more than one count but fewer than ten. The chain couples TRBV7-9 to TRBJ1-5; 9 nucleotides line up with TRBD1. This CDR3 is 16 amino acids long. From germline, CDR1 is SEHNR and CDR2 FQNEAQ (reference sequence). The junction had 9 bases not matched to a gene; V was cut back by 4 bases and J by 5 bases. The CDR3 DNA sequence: TGTGCCAGCAGCTCCACCGGGACAGGGTCTTATCAGCCCCAGCATTTT. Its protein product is CASSSTGTGSYQPQHF.

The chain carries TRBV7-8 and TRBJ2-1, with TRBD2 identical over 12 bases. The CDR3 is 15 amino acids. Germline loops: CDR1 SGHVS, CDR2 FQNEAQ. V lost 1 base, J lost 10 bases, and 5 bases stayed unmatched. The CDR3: CASSLGTSGIYEQFF. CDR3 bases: TGTGCCAGCAGCTTAGGGACTAGCGGGATCTACGAGCAGTTCTTC.

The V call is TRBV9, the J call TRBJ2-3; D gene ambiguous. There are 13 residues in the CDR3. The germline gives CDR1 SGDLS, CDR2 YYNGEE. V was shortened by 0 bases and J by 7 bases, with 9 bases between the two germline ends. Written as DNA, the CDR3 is TGTGCCAGCAGCGTAGCTACAGCCAATACGCAGTATTTT. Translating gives CASSVATANTQYF. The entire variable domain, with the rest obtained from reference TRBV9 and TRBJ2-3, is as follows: DSGVTQTPKHLITATGQRVTLRCSPRSGDLSVYWYQQSLDQGLQFLIQYYNGEERAKGNILERFSAQQFPDLHSELNLSSLELGDSALYFCASSVATANTQYFGPGTRLTVL.

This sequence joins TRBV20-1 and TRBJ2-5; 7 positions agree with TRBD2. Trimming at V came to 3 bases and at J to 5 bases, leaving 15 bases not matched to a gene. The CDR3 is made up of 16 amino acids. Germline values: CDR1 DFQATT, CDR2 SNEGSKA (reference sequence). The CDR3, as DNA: TGCAGTGCTAGTAAGCCTAGCGGCCGAGCATGGGAGACCCAGTACTTC. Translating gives CSASKPSGRAWETQYF.

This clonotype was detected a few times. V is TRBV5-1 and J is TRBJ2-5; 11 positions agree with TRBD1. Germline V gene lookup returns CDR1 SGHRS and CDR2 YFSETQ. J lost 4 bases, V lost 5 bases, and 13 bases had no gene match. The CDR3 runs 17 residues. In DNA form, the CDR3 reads TGCGCCAGCAGGTTTCGGACAGGGGGCCGATTCGGAGAGACCCAGTACTTC. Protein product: CASRFRTGGRFGETQYF.

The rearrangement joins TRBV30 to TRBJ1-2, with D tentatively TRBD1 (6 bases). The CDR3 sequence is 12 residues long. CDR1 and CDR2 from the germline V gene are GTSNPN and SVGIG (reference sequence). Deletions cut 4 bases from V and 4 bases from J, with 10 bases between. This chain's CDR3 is CAWTDRLYGYTF. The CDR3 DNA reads TGTGCCTGGACTGACAGGCTCTATGGCTACACCTTC.

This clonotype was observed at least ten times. CDR3 residues: CASRTPVGDEKLFF. CDR3 nucleotides: TGTGCCAGCAGGACGCCGGTTGGCGATGAAAAACTGTTTTTT. This chain joins TRBV6-2 or TRBV6-3 and TRBJ1-4; D remains unclear. The germline V gene has CDR1 MNHEY and CDR2 SVGEGT. V was cut by 6 bases and J by 6 bases, with 14 bases left in between. The CDR3 totals 14 residues.

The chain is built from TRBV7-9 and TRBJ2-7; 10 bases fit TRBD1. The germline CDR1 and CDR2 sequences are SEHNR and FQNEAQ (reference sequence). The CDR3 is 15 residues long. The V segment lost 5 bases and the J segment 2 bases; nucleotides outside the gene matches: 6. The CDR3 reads CASSRDRGRTYEQYF. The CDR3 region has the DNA TGTGCCAGCAGCAGAGACAGGGGGCGAACCTACGAGCAGTACTTC.

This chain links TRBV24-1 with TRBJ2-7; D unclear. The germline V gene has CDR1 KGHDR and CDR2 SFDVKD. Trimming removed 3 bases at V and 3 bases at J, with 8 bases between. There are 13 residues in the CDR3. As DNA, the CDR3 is TGTGCCACCAGTGATGGGTTAAGCTACGAGCAGTACTTC. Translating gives CATSDGLSYEQYF.

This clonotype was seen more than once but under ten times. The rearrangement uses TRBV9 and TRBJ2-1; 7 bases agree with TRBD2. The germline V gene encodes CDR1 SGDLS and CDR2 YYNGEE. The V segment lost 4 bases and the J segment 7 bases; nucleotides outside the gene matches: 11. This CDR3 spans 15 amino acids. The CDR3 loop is CASSPPGLRQNEQFF. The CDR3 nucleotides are TGTGCCAGCAGCCCCCCGGGACTAAGACAGAATGAGCAGTTCTTC.

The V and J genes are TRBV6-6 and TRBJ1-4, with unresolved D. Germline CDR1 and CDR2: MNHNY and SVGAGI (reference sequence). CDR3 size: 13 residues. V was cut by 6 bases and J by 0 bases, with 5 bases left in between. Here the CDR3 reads CASRDATNEKLFF. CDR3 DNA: TGTGCCAGCAGGGATGCAACTAATGAAAAACTGTTTTTT.

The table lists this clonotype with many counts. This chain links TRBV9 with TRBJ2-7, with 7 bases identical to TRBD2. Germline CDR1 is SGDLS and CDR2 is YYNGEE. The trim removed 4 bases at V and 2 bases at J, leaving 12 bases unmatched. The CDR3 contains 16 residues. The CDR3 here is CASSPAPGLHAYEQYF. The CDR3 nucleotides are TGTGCCAGCAGCCCAGCCCCGGGACTACATGCCTACGAGCAGTACTTC. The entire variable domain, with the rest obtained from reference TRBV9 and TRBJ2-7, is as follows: DSGVTQTPKHLITATGQRVTLRCSPRSGDLSVYWYQQSLDQGLQFLIQYYNGEERAKGNILERFSAQQFPDLHSELNLSSLELGDSALYFCASSPAPGLHAYEQYFGPGTRLTVT.

For the CDR3, the DNA is TGTGCCAGCAGCTCCCTCACGGGGGGGAAGTTTGGTGAGCAGTTCTTC. Protein: CASSSLTGGKFGEQFF. The V call is TRBV13, the J call TRBJ2-1; 8 bases map to TRBD2. This CDR3 comprises 16 residues. V shed 4 bases and J 9 bases; nucleotides not matched to a gene: 14. Germline V gene lookup returns CDR1 PRHDT and CDR2 FYEKMQ (reference sequence).

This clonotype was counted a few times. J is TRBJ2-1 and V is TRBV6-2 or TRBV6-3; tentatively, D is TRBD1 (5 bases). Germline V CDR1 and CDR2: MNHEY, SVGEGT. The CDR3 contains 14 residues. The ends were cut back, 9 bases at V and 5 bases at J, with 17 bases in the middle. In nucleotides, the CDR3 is TGTGCCAGTGGGGCCCTAACCCCCCACAATGAGCAGTTCTTC. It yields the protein CASGALTPHNEQFF.

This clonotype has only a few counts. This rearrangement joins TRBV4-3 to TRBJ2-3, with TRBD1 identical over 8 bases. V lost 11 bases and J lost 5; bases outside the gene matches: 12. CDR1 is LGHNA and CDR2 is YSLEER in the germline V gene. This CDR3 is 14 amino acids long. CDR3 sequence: CAGAETGELDTQYF. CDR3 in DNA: TGCGCCGGGGCGGAGACAGGGGAATTAGATACGCAGTATTTT.

For the CDR3, the DNA is TGTGCCAGCACCGGGACTAGCGGCCTTTATGAGACCGGGGAGCTGTTTTTT. As protein: CASTGTSGLYETGELFF. The rearrangement links TRBV25-1 to TRBJ2-2, with 11 positions matching TRBD2. This CDR3 comprises 17 residues. With V trimmed by 7 bases and J by 5 bases, 12 bases remained unmatched. The germline V gene encodes CDR1 MGHDK and CDR2 SYGVNS.

For the CDR3, the DNA is TGTGCCAGCGAGCCCGGGCCGAGCACAGATACGCAGTATTTT. Protein sequence: CASEPGPSTDTQYF. The V gene is TRBV7-2, the J gene TRBJ2-3, with D hard to call. The CDR3 totals 14 residues. V was shortened by 8 bases and J by 0 bases, with 12 bases between the two germline ends. Germline V gives CDR1 SGHTA, CDR2 FQGNSA.